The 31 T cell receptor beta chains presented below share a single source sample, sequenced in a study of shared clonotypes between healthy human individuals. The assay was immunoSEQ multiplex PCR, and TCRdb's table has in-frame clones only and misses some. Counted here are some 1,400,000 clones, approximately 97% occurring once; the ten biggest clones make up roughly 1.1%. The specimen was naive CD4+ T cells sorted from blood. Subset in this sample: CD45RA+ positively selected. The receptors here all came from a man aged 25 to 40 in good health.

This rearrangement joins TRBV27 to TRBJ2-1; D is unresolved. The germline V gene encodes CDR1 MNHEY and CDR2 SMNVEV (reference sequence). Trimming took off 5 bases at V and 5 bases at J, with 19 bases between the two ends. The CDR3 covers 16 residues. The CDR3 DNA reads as TGTGCCAGCAGTGCCCCGGTCTCTCTGCTTCACAATGAGCAGTTCTTC. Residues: CASSAPVSLLHNEQFF.

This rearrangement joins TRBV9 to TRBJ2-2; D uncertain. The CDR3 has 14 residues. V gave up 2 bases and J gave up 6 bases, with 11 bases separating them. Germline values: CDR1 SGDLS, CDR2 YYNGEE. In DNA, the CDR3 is TGTGCCAGCAGCGTTTTTCCCAAACCCGGGGAGCTGTTTTTT. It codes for CASSVFPKPGELFF.

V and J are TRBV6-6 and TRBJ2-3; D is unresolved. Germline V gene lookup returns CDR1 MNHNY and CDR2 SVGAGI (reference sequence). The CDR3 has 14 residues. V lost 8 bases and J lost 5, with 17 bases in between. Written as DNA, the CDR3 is TGTGCCAGCGCGGAGTCCTACGCTATAGATACGCAGTATTTT. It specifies CASAESYAIDTQYF.

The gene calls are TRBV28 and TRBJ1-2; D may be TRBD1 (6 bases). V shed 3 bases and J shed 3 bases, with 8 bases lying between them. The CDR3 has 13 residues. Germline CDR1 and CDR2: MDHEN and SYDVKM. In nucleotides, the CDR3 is TGTGCCAGCAGTTTGGACAGTTACTATGGCTACACCTTC. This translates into CASSLDSYYGYTF.

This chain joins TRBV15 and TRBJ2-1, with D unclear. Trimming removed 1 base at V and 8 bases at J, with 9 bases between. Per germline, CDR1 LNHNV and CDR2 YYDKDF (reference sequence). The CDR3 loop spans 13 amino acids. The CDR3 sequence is CATSRGYVDEQFF. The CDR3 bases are TGTGCCACCAGCAGAGGATATGTGGATGAGCAGTTCTTC.

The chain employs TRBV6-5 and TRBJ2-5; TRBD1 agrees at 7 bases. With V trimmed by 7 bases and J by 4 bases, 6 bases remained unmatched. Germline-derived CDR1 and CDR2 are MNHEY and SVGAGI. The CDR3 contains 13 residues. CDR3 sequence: CASIRQGGETQYF. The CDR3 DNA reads TGTGCCAGCATCAGACAGGGCGGAGAGACCCAGTACTTC.

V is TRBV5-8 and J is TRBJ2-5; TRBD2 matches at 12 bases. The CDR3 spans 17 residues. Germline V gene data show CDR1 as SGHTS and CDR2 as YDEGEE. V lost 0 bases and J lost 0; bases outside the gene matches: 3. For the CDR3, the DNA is TGTGCCAGCAGCTTGGGACTAGCGGGAGCGTACCAAGAGACCCAGTACTTC. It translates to CASSLGLAGAYQETQYF.

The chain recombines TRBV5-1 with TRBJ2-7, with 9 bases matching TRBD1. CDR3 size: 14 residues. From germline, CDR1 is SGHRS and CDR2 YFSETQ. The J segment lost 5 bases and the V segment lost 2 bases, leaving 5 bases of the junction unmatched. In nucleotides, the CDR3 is TGCGCCAGCAGCTTCGGGACAGGGCCCCACGAGCAGTACTTC. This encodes CASSFGTGPHEQYF.

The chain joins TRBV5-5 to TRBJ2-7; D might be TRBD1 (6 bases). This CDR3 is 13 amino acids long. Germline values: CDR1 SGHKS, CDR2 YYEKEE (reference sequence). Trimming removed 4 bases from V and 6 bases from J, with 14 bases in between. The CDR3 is CASSRDTPAEQYF. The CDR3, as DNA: TGTGCCAGCAGCCGGGACACCCCCGCCGAGCAGTACTTC.

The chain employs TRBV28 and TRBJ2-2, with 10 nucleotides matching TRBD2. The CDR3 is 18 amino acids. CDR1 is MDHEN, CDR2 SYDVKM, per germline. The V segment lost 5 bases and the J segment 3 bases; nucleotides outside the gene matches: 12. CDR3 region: CASSPRTSGASYTGELFF. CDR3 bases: TGTGCCAGCAGTCCCAGGACTAGCGGAGCTTCCTACACCGGGGAGCTGTTTTTT.

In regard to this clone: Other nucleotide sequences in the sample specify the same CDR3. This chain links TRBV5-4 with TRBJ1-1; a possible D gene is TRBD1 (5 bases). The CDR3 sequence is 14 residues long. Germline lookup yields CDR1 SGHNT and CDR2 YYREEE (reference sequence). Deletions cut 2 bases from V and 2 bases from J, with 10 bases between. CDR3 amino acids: CASSLTGGNTEAFF. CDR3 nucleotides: TGTGCCAGCAGCTTAACAGGAGGTAACACTGAAGCTTTCTTT.

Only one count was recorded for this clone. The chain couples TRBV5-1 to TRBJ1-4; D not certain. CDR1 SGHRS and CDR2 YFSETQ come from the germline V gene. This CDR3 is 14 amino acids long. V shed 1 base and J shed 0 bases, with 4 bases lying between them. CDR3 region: CASSLPATNEKLFF. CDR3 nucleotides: TGCGCCAGCAGCTTGCCAGCAACTAATGAAAAACTGTTTTTT.

CDR3 DNA sequence: TGTGCCAGCAGTTACCCTTCCGCGGCAGGGGGCTACGAGCAGTACTTC. This translates into CASSYPSAAGGYEQYF. This rearrangement joins TRBV6-5 to TRBJ2-7; TRBD1 aligns across 7 bases. The CDR3 spans 16 residues. CDR1 MNHEY and CDR2 SVGAGI come from the germline V gene. V was clipped by 2 bases and J by 3 bases; unmatched bases: 10.

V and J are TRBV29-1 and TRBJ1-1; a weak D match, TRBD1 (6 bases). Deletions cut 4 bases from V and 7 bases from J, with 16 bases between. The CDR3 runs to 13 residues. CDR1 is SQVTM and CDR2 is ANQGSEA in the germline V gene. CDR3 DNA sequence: TGCAGCGTTGTCTCCGAGCGGGGGCTTGAAGCTTTCTTT. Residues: CSVVSERGLEAFF. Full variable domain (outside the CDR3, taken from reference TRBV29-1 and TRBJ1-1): SAVISQKPSRDICQRGTSLTIQCQVDSQVTMMFWYRQQPGQSLTLIATANQGSEATYESGFVIDKFPISRPNLTFSTLTVSNMSPEDSSIYLCSVVSERGLEAFFGQGTRLTVV.

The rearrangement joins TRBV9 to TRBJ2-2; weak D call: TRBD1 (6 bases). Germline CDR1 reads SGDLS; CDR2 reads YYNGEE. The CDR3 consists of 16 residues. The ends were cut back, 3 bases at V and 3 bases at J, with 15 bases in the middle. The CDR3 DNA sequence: TGTGCCAGCAGCGCCCGACAGGCCCGGTACACCGGGGAGCTGTTTTTT. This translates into CASSARQARYTGELFF.

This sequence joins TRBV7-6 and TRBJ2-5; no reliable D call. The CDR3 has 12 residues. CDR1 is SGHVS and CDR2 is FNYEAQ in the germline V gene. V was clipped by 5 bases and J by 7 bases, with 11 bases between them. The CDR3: CASSAQDGTQYF. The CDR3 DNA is TGTGCCAGCAGCGCCCAAGATGGGACCCAGTACTTC.

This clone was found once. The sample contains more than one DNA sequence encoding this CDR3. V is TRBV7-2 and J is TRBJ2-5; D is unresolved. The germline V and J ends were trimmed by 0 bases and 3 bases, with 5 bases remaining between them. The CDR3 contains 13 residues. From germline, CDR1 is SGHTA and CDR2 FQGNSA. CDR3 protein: CASSLARKETQYF. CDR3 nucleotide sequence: TGTGCCAGCAGCTTAGCTCGTAAAGAGACCCAGTACTTC.

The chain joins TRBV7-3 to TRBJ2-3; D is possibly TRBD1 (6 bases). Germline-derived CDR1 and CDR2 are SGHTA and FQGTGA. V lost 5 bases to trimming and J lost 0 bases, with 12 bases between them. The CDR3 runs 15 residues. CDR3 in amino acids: CASSQQGSSTDTQYF. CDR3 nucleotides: TGTGCCAGCAGCCAACAGGGATCTAGCACAGATACGCAGTATTTT.

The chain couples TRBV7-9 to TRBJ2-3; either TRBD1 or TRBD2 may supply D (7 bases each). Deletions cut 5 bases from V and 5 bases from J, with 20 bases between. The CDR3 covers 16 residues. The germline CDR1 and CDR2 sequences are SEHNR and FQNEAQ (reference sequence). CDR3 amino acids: CASSLRQGGSGDTQYF. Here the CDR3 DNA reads TGTGCCAGCAGCCTTCGACAGGGAGGGTCGGGAGATACGCAGTATTTT.

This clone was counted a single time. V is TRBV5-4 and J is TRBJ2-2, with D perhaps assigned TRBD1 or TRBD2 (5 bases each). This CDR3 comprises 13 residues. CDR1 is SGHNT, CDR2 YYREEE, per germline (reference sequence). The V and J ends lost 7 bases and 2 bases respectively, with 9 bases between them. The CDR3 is CASRDLNTGELFF. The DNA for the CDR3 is TGTGCCAGCCGGGACCTTAACACCGGGGAGCTGTTTTTT.

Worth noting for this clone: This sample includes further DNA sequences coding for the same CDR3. The CDR3 DNA sequence: TGCGCCAGCAGCCAAGGGGGGAATCAGCCCCAGCATTTT. Translated, it gives CASSQGGNQPQHF. The gene calls are TRBV4-3 and TRBJ1-5, with a possible D match to TRBD1 (5 bases). From germline, CDR1 is LGHNA and CDR2 YSLEER. This CDR3 is built from 13 residues. V was cut by 1 base and J by 4 bases, with 5 bases left in between.

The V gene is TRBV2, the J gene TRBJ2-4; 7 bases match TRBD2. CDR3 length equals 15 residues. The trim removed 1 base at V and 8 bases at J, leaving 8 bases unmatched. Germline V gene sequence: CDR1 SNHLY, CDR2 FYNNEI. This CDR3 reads CASSEGSGGLDIQYF. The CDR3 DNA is TGTGCCAGCAGTGAAGGATCCGGGGGGTTGGACATTCAGTACTTC.

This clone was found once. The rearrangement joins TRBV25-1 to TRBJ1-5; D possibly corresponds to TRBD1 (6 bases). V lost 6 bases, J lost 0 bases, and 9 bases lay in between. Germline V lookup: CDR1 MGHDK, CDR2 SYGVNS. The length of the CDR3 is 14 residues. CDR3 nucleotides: TGTGCCAGCAGCCGGGACAATAGCAATCAGCCCCAGCATTTT. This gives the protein CASSRDNSNQPQHF.

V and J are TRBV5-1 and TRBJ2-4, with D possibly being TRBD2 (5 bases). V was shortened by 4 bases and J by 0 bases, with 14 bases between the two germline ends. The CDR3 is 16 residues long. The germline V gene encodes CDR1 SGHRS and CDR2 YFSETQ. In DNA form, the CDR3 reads TGCGCCAGCAGCCCCACGGGGATACTAGCCAAAAACATTCAGTACTTC. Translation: CASSPTGILAKNIQYF.

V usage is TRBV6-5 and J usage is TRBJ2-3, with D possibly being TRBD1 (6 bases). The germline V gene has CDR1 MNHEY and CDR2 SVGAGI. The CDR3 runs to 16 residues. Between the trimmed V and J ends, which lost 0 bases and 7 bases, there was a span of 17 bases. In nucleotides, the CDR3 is TGTGCCAGCAGTTACTCAATTTCGTCACAGGGATATACGCAGTATTTT. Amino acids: CASSYSISSQGYTQYF.

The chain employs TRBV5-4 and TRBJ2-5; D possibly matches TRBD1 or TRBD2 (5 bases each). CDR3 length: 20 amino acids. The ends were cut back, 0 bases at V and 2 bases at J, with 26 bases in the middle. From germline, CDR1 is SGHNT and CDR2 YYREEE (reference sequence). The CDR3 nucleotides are TGTGCCAGCAGCTTGGCCGGTTTTGGGGGTGTCTTGCTGGAACAAGAGACCCAGTACTTC. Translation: CASSLAGFGGVLLEQETQYF.

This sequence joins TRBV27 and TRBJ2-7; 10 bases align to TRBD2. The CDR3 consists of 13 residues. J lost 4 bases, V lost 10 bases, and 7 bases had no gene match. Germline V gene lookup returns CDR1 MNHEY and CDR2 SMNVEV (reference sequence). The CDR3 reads CANYGTSEYEQYF. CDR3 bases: TGTGCCAACTACGGGACTAGCGAGTACGAGCAGTACTTC.

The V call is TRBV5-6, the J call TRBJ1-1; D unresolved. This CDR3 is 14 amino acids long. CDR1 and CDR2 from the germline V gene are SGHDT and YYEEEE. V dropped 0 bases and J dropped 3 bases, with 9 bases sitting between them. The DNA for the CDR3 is TGTGCCAGCAGCTTGGTCAGGAGCTACACTGAAGCTTTCTTT. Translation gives CASSLVRSYTEAFF.

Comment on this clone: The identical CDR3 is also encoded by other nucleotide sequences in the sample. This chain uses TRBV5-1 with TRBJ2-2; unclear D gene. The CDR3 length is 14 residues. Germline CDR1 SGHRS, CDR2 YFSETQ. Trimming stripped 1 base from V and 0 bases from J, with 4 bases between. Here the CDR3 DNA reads TGCGCCAGCAGCTTGTCGACGAACACCGGGGAGCTGTTTTTT. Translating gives CASSLSTNTGELFF.

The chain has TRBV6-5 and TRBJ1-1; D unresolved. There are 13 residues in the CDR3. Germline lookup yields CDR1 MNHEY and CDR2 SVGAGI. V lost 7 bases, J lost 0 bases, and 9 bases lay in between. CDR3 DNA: TGTGCCAGCACCTGGGAGTTGAACACTGAAGCTTTCTTT. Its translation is CASTWELNTEAFF.

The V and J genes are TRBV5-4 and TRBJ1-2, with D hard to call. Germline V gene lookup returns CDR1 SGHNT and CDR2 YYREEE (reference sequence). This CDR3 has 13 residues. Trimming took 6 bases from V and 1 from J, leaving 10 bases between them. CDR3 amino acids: CASTEQVNYGYTF. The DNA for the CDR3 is TGTGCCAGCACCGAGCAGGTTAACTATGGCTACACCTTC.